This T cell receptor beta chain was profiled in a study of CD8 T cells in Susac syndrome. Roughly 0.45 to 1 ug RNA was reverse transcribed with random hexamers. Amplification of the TCR beta CDR3 was carried out by immunoSEQ multiplex PCR, which spanned a total of 54 Vbeta and 13 Jbeta segments. Each CDR3 protein gets one entry after TCRdb re-called the immunoSEQ multiplex PCR reads with MiXCR. Among some 48,000 distinct CDR3 sequences, over 90% were seen once, and the ten largest hold 0.4% to 0.5%. Germline values: CDR1 MGHRA, CDR2 YSYEKL. The CDR3 has 18 residues. V was trimmed by 0 bases and J by 0 bases, leaving 15 bases between them.

V gene TRBV4-1 combines with J gene TRBJ1-5; a weak D match, TRBD1 (6 bases). The source of this sequence is a human donor in good health. Material for sequencing was CD8+ T cells from PBMCs. CDR3 region: CASSQDGGGRLSNQPQHF. CDR3 DNA sequence: TGCGCCAGCAGCCAAGATGGGGGCGGACGGCTTAGCAATCAGCCCCAGCATTTT.